This T cell receptor (beta chain) emerged from a study of cytomegalovirus exposure and HLA in healthy donors. It was with 60 Vbeta and 13 Jbeta primers that the PCR ran. Repertoires were generated with immunoSEQ multiplex PCR, while TCRdb's copy carries only in-frame clones and drops some. The sample table sets out about 88,000 clones. This CDR3 spans 16 amino acids. With 5 bases clipped from V and 3 bases from J, the junction kept 7 bases outside the gene matches. Germline loops: CDR1 SGHNT, CDR2 YENEEA. This TCR was sampled from a girl between 10 and 17 years old in good health and CMV-seropositive. The genes are TRBV11-3 and TRBJ2-2, with 9 nucleotides matching TRBD2. The sequenced sample consisted of PBMCs. The CDR3 DNA is TGTGCCAGCAGCCGAAGCGGGGGGCTCTACACCGGGGAGCTGTTTTTT. This translates into CASSRSGGLYTGELFF.